The 28 T cell receptor beta chains in this list originate from one sample, sequenced in a study of CD8+CD57+ T cells in acquired aplastic anemia (dated 2018 in TCRdb). The instrument given in TCRdb is Illumina HiSeq 2000. TCR beta VDJ combination and CDR3 sequence profiling used genomic DNA as the template. TCRdb applied fastp at Q25 and MiXCR to the public reads, then kept only in-frame beta chains. Each record represents a unique CDR3 protein, reported with the most common genes and DNA among its rows. The sample contains approximately 170,000 distinct CDR3 sequences, less than 65% of them found a single time. Together, the top ten hold about 15% of the sample. Sample: sorted CD4+, CD8+, or CD8+CD57+ T cells (not recorded which) from PBMCs. The receptors originated from a human donor in good health, serving as a control.

The chain links TRBV7-9 to TRBJ2-7, with TRBD1 identical over 8 bases. Germline V gene lookup returns CDR1 SEHNR and CDR2 FQNEAQ (reference sequence). Trimming removed 6 bases from V and 2 bases from J; junction bases left unmatched: 6. CDR3 size: 14 residues. The CDR3 protein is CASSMQGAPYEQYF. In DNA, the CDR3 is TGTGCCAGCAGTATGCAGGGGGCGCCCTACGAGCAGTACTTC.

The chain combines TRBV7-9 with TRBJ2-7; D possibly corresponds to TRBD2 (6 bases). CDR1 and CDR2 (germline): SEHNR, FQNEAQ (reference sequence). The CDR3 spans 12 residues. Trimming pared 5 bases from V and 7 bases from J, leaving 12 bases between. The CDR3: CASSRGLREQYF. CDR3 nucleotide sequence: TGTGCCAGCAGCCGGGGGTTGAGGGAGCAGTACTTC.

The chain recombines TRBV19 with TRBJ1-1; the match to TRBD1 covers 9 bases. The CDR3 extends over 17 amino acids. Trimming removed 4 bases from V and 1 base from J; junction bases left unmatched: 10. Germline values: CDR1 LNHDA, CDR2 SQIVND (reference sequence). CDR3 region: CASSTLQGARGNTEAFF. The CDR3, as DNA: TGTGCCAGTAGTACTTTACAGGGGGCGCGAGGGAACACTGAAGCTTTCTTT.

Note on this clonotype: Germline and junction disagree at one end, which may indicate a read error. The V and J genes are TRBV25-1 and TRBJ2-1; TRBD1 is a possible D gene (5 bases). From germline, CDR1 is MGHDK and CDR2 SYGVNS. The CDR3 is made up of 15 amino acids. CDR3 sequence reads: CASSPPEAGNNEQLF. The CDR3 bases are TGTGCCAGCAGTCCCCCCGAGGCAGGGAACAATGAGCAGCTCTTC.

The rearrangement uses TRBV6-5 and TRBJ2-7; TRBD2 is a possible D gene (6 bases). The CDR3 is made up of 13 amino acids. Trimming left V 2 bases short and J 7 bases short, with 12 bases between. Germline V CDR1 and CDR2: MNHEY, SVGAGI. CDR3 protein: CASSYPYGGEQYF. The CDR3 DNA reads as TGTGCCAGCAGTTACCCGTATGGGGGGGAGCAGTACTTC.

This chain uses TRBV2 with TRBJ2-3; 8 bases match TRBD2. Trimming took 6 bases from V and 2 from J; bases not matched to a gene: 7. Germline CDR1 is SNHLY and CDR2 is FYNNEI. The CDR3 has 15 residues. The CDR3 coding sequence is TGTGCCAGCAGCGAGGCGGGGGGTATCACAGATACGCAGTATTTT. The encoded protein is CASSEAGGITDTQYF.

The genes are TRBV19 and TRBJ2-1, with 7 bases fitting TRBD2. Germline lookup yields CDR1 LNHDA and CDR2 SQIVND (reference sequence). V trimming: 5 bases; J trimming: 1 base; junction bases outside the gene matches: 11. This CDR3 region has 17 residues. CDR3 DNA sequence: TGTGCCAGTAGTCTCCTTGGGGCGGGGGTTTCCTACAATGAGCAGTTCTTC. Its protein is CASSLLGAGVSYNEQFF. The variable domain in full, with the rest retrieved from reference TRBV19 and TRBJ2-1, is DGGITQSPKYLFRKEGQNVTLSCEQNLNHDAMYWYRQDPGQGLRLIYYSQIVNDFQKGDIAEGYSVSREKKESFPLTVTSAQKNPTAFYLCASSLLGAGVSYNEQFFGPGTRLTVL.

V and J are TRBV7-2 and TRBJ2-1; 11 bases fit TRBD2. The CDR3 runs 14 residues. With V trimmed by 0 bases and J by 12 bases, 4 bases remained unmatched. The germline V gene encodes CDR1 SGHTA and CDR2 FQGNSA. As DNA, the CDR3 is TGTGCCAGCAGCTTAGCACTAGCGGGGGAGTTGCAGTTCTTC. Translated, it gives CASSLALAGELQFF. Using reference TRBV7-2 and TRBJ2-1 for the parts outside the CDR3, the full variable domain is GAGVSQSPSNKVTEKGKDVELRCDPISGHTALYWYRQSLGQGLEFLIYFQGNSAPDKSGLPSDRFSAERTGGSVSTLTIQRTQQEDSAVYLCASSLALAGELQFFGPGTRLTVL.

This clonotype has a count of ten or more. This chain connects TRBV24-1 to TRBJ2-5, with 9 positions matching TRBD1. From germline, CDR1 is KGHDR and CDR2 SFDVKD. This CDR3 has 19 amino acids. Losses at the gene ends were 3 bases for V and 3 bases for J; bases not matched to a gene: 16. This chain's CDR3 is CATSDPFGKQGAPEETQYF. CDR3 coding DNA: TGTGCCACCAGTGATCCTTTTGGGAAACAGGGGGCTCCGGAAGAGACCCAGTACTTC.

The chain joins TRBV4-1 to TRBJ1-2, with D maybe TRBD1 (6 bases). The CDR3 is 14 residues long. V lost 7 bases, J lost 4 bases, and 16 bases lay in between. Germline CDR1 reads MGHRA; CDR2 reads YSYEKL. Here the CDR3 reads CASTINGGAYGYTF. The CDR3 bases are TGCGCCAGCACCATAAACGGGGGGGCCTATGGCTACACCTTC.

The rearrangement links TRBV29-1 to TRBJ2-5; D perhaps matches TRBD2 (5 bases). The CDR3 spans 13 residues. Germline CDR1 is SQVTM and CDR2 is ANQGSEA. The ends were cut back, 6 bases at V and 5 bases at J, with 16 bases in the middle. The CDR3, as DNA: TGCAGCGTCGACGGGGTTCTAGGGGAGACCCAGTACTTC. This encodes CSVDGVLGETQYF.

This clonotype was seen many times. This chain joins TRBV15 and TRBJ2-2, with 9 bases matching TRBD1. CDR1 is LNHNV and CDR2 is YYDKDF in the germline V gene (reference sequence). V gave up 9 bases and J gave up 7 bases; unmatched junction bases: 6. The CDR3 contains 13 residues. CDR3 in DNA: TGTGCCACAACTACAGGGGGCCACGGGGAGCTGTTTTTT. Translated: CATTTGGHGELFF.

There are a few counts of this clonotype. The CDR3 region has the DNA TGTGCCATCAGGACCGCACAGGGCTACGAGCAGTACTTC. Translating it yields CAIRTAQGYEQYF. The chain joins TRBV10-3 to TRBJ2-7; D is possibly TRBD1 (6 bases). Trimming shortened V by 6 bases and J by 3 bases, and 12 bases separated the two germline ends. Germline CDR1 is ENHRY and CDR2 is SYGVKD. This CDR3 has 13 residues.

Notes on this clonotype: One junction end disagrees with the germline gene, perhaps due to a read error. J is TRBJ1-6 and V is TRBV12-3 or TRBV12-4, with D possibly being TRBD1 (5 bases). The CDR3 contains 17 residues. CDR3 DNA: TGTGCCAGCAGTCGGGACGTCTTAGCGTCCTATAACTCACCCCTCCACTTT. It yields the protein CASSRDVLASYNSPLHF.

This sequence joins TRBV24-1 and TRBJ1-4; possible D gene TRBD1, 6 bases. Germline V lookup: CDR1 KGHDR, CDR2 SFDVKD. The ends were cut back, 2 bases at V and 0 bases at J, with 15 bases in the middle. This CDR3 contains 18 residues. Here the CDR3 reads CATSDSGTQQATNEKLFF. The CDR3 DNA is TGTGCCACCAGTGATTCCGGGACACAACAAGCAACTAATGAAAAACTGTTTTTT.

This clonotype was detected ten times or more. The chain joins TRBV20-1 to TRBJ2-2, with TRBD2 matching 7 bases. CDR3 length equals 14 residues. With 3 bases clipped from V and 6 bases from J, the junction kept 7 bases outside the gene matches. Germline V gene data show CDR1 as DFQATT and CDR2 as SNEGSKA (reference sequence). CDR3 amino acids: CSASGGSPSGELFF. The CDR3 region has the DNA TGCAGTGCTAGTGGCGGGAGCCCCTCCGGGGAGCTGTTTTTT.

The chain links TRBV19 to TRBJ2-7; 8 bases align to TRBD1. From germline, CDR1 is LNHDA and CDR2 SQIVND (reference sequence). This CDR3 region has 15 residues. V dropped 3 bases and J dropped 4; count of bases not matched to a gene: 8. CDR3 residues: CASSIAGQGQYEQYF. As DNA, the CDR3 is TGTGCCAGTAGTATCGCCGGACAGGGCCAATACGAGCAGTACTTC.

The chain links TRBV12-3 or TRBV12-4 to TRBJ2-5; maybe TRBD1 (6 bases). The CDR3 consists of 16 residues. The germline V and J ends were trimmed by 4 bases and 4 bases, with 19 bases remaining between them. CDR3 in DNA: TGTGCCAGCAGTTCATCGGCCAGGGGCGAGGGAGAGACCCAGTACTTC. This gives the protein CASSSSARGEGETQYF.

V usage is TRBV15 and J usage is TRBJ1-5; the D is unclear. The length of the CDR3 is 14 residues. V was clipped by 1 base and J by 5 bases, with 9 bases between them. Germline V lookup: CDR1 LNHNV, CDR2 YYDKDF (reference sequence). CDR3 in DNA: TGTGCCACCAGCAGAGGTCGTGGATATCAGCCCCAGCATTTT. Protein: CATSRGRGYQPQHF.

This clonotype occurred many times. This chain links TRBV6-4 with TRBJ1-2, with no clear D. The CDR3 totals 14 residues. Trimming took off 3 bases at V and 0 bases at J, with 8 bases between the two ends. Germline V lookup: CDR1 MRHNA, CDR2 SNTAGT. DNA for the CDR3: TGTGCCAGCAGTGAGGATGGATCTAACTATGGCTACACCTTC. Its protein product is CASSEDGSNYGYTF.

This clonotype was observed a handful of times. The CDR3 region is CASSPFRITGAQTQYF. The CDR3 DNA is TGTGCCAGCAGTCCCTTTCGAATAACAGGGGCTCAGACCCAGTACTTC. The chain links TRBV27 to TRBJ2-5; 7 bases fit TRBD1. The trim removed 5 bases at V and 6 bases at J, leaving 15 bases unmatched. Germline-derived CDR1 and CDR2 are MNHEY and SMNVEV (reference sequence). This CDR3 comprises 16 residues.

Comments on this clonotype: A read error is possible here, since a much larger clone lies one base away. The chain employs TRBV7-2 and TRBJ1-5; 8 bases map to TRBD1. The ends lost 5 bases at V and 0 bases at J; junction bases unmatched: 9. Per germline, CDR1 SGHTA and CDR2 FQGNSA. This CDR3 comprises 17 residues. The CDR3 region is CASSVWTGTYSNQPQHF. Written as DNA, the CDR3 is TGTGCCAGCAGCGTTTGGACAGGGACATATAGCAATCAGCCCCAGCATTTT.

The chain recombines TRBV7-8 with TRBJ1-1, with D unclear. Looked up from germline, CDR1 is SGHVS and CDR2 is FQNEAQ. There are 12 residues in the CDR3. V was cut by 1 base and J by 3 bases, with 3 bases left in between. CDR3 region: CASSLVHTEAFF. CDR3 DNA sequence: TGTGCCAGCAGCTTAGTCCACACTGAAGCTTTCTTT.

This clonotype was recorded many times. The CDR3 reads CASSHLARQGYEQYF. The CDR3, as DNA: TGCGCCAGCAGCCACCTAGCGCGGCAGGGGTACGAGCAGTACTTC. The chain employs TRBV4-3 and TRBJ2-7; D tentatively fits TRBD1 or TRBD2 (6 bases each). V was pared by 3 bases and J by 4 bases, with 16 bases between. Germline CDR1 LGHNA, CDR2 YSLEER. The CDR3 sequence is 15 residues long.

DNA of the CDR3: TGTGCCAGCAGCTTGCAGTGGAGATACAATGAGCAGTTCTTC. This translates into CASSLQWRYNEQFF. The chain employs TRBV5-4 and TRBJ2-1; no clear D. The CDR3 length is 14 residues. V lost 1 base and J 4 bases, leaving 9 bases between the germline ends. CDR1 and CDR2 from the germline V gene are SGHNT and YYREEE (reference sequence).

This clonotype has just one count. V is TRBV12-3 or TRBV12-4 and J is TRBJ1-2; TRBD1 aligns across 9 bases. The trim removed 4 bases at V and 5 bases at J, leaving 5 bases unmatched. The CDR3 covers 14 residues. The CDR3 DNA follows: TGTGCCAGCAGTTCCCACGGGACAGGGTATGGCTACACCTTC. It encodes CASSSHGTGYGYTF.

The V call is TRBV6-4, the J call TRBJ2-3, with 11 bases aligning to TRBD2. The CDR3 runs to 16 residues. The germline gives CDR1 MRHNA, CDR2 SNTAGT. V lost 3 bases to trimming and J lost 2 bases; unmatched junction nucleotides: 4. DNA for the CDR3: TGTGCCAGCAGTGAAGGGACTAGCGGCATCACAGATACGCAGTATTTT. This encodes CASSEGTSGITDTQYF.

The gene calls are TRBV2 and TRBJ1-2; D gene ambiguous. This CDR3 comprises 12 residues. Trimming took 6 bases from V and 9 from J, leaving 14 bases between them. CDR1 is SNHLY and CDR2 is FYNNEI in the germline V gene. CDR3 bases: TGTGCCAGCAGCCCGGGCTCGGTTCGCTACACCTTC. Its translation: CASSPGSVRYTF.